This TCR beta chain was identified in a study of shared T cell receptors in the human thymus. Only in-frame clones appear in the TCRdb table, and some are missing; sequencing was by immunoSEQ multiplex PCR. Here the sample spans fewer than 700,000 clones, around 89% being singletons. This sample was shared with a second study, whose subject was human thymus T cells. From that study: Resections obtained during corrective heart surgery supplied the thymus tissue. The related literature has documented a marked overlap of thymic repertoires among unrelated individuals.

This sequence originates from a boy younger than two with a congenital heart defect. Sequenced input: thymocytes.

The CDR3 region is CASSLLTSGRASYEQYF. As DNA, the CDR3 is TGTGCCAGCAGCCTCCTAACTAGCGGGAGGGCTTCCTACGAGCAGTACTTC. The rearrangement links TRBV4-2 to TRBJ2-7; 13 nucleotides match TRBD2. The J segment lost 1 base and the V segment lost 4 bases, leaving 7 bases of the junction unmatched. Germline values: CDR1 LGHNA, CDR2 YNFKEQ. The CDR3 is 17 residues long.